The next 4 T cell receptor beta chains were all read from a single sample in a study of CD8+CD57+ T cells in acquired aplastic anemia. Genomic DNA acted as the template from which TCR beta VDJ combination and CDR3 sequence profiling were carried out. TCRdb redid the calling of the reads with MiXCR, one entry per CDR3 protein. Here the sample spans some 290,000 distinct CDR3 sequences, roughly three fifths being singletons. Sequences were obtained from sorted CD4+, CD8+, or CD8+CD57+ T cells (not recorded which) from PBMCs. The receptors were gathered from a human donor with severe aplastic anemia or a healthy control (not recorded which).

V is TRBV7-3 and J is TRBJ2-7; TRBD1 aligns across 8 bases. This CDR3 has 14 amino acids. Germline CDR1 reads SGHTA; CDR2 reads FQGTGA. Losses at the gene ends were 2 bases for V and 4 bases for J; bases not matched to a gene: 4. The CDR3 spells CASSLEDREYEQYF. The CDR3 nucleotides are TGTGCCAGCAGCTTAGAGGACAGGGAGTACGAGCAGTACTTC.

V usage is TRBV10-3 and J usage is TRBJ2-2; 7 nucleotides match TRBD1. The CDR3 contains 13 residues. The ends lost 8 bases at V and 7 bases at J; junction bases unmatched: 7. Germline V gives CDR1 ENHRY, CDR2 SYGVKD. In DNA, the CDR3 is TGTGCCATCGCCCGGGACAGTAACGGGGAGCTGTTTTTT. Residues: CAIARDSNGELFF.

The V and J genes are TRBV19 and TRBJ2-3; D might be TRBD2 (7 bases). This CDR3 is built from 14 residues. Germline CDR1 reads LNHDA; CDR2 reads SQIVND (reference sequence). Trimming cost V 2 bases and J 11 bases, with 17 bases left between them. CDR3 DNA sequence: TGTGCCAGTAGTATATGGGGGGGCAACAATGAGCAGTATTTT. This translates into CASSIWGGNNEQYF.

The chain is built from TRBV7-9 and TRBJ1-2, with unresolved D. Germline V lookup: CDR1 SEHNR, CDR2 FQNEAQ (reference sequence). With 3 bases removed from V and 2 bases from J, the gap between germline ends came to 13 bases. This CDR3 region has 15 residues. The CDR3 region has the DNA TGTGCCAGCAGCTTCCATACAGCCGGGAACTATGGCTACACCTTC. It translates to CASSFHTAGNYGYTF.